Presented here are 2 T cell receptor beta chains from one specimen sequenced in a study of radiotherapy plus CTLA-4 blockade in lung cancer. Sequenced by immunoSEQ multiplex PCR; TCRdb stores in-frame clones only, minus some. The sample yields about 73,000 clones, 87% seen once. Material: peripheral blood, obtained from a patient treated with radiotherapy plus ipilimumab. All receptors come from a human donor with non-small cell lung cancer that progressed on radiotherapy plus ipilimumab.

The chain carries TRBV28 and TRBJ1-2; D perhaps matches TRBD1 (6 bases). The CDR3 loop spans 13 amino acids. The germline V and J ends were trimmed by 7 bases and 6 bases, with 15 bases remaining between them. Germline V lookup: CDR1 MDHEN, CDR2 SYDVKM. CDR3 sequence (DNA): TGTGCCAGCATAGAAACAGGGAGGGATGGCTACACCTTC. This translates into CASIETGRDGYTF.

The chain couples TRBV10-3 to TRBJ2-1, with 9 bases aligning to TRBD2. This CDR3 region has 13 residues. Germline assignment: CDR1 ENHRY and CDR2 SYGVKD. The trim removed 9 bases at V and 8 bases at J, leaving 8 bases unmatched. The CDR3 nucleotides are TGTGCCATTTTAGCGGGGGAGCGGGATGAGCAGTTCTTC. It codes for CAILAGERDEQFF.